This entry features one TCR beta chain sequence. Trimming stripped 5 bases from V and 3 bases from J, with 7 bases between. Germline CDR1 and CDR2: DFQATT and SNEGSKA (reference sequence). This CDR3 has 11 residues. The sample originates from a study of blood T cell repertoires in COVID-19. At the level of the study: PBMCs, B-cell-depleted T cells, or T cells provided the cDNA or gDNA that made up the material.

Original processing methods: By means of reference gene primer amplification, nucleated cell counts were estimated. The table came from immunoSEQ multiplex PCR; TCRdb's copy has only in-frame clones and leaves some out. The DNA was the basis for D and trimming; V, J and clone size are from that table. The sample holds approximately 76,000 clones, more than 80% seen once. The sequence was collected from a woman aged 80 or over with active or convalescent COVID-19. The specimen sequenced was peripheral blood. This rearrangement joins TRBV20-1 to TRBJ2-5; D ambiguous. Here the CDR3 DNA reads TGCAGTGCTCCCCCGGAAGAGACCCAGTACTTC. Translating gives CSAPPEETQYF.